The subject of this entry is one T cell receptor beta chain. Trimming took 0 bases from V and 1 from J, leaving 19 bases between them. CDR1 and CDR2 from the germline V gene are SNHLY and FYNNEI. This CDR3 region has 19 residues. In the naive CD8 group, cells lacked CD45RO and were positively selected for CCR7, so terminally differentiated effector memory CD45RA+ cells were left out. Sequenced by immunoSEQ multiplex PCR; TCRdb stores in-frame clones only, minus some. Of hundreds of thousands of clones listed, about 95% are singletons. This sample stems from a study of shared clonotypes between healthy human individuals. About the research overall: CD4 naive and CD4 memory each took three plates per donor, while CD8 naive took two and CD8 memory one.

This receptor was identified in a woman in her 30s in good health. The material sequenced was naive CD8+ T cells sorted from blood. The rearrangement uses TRBV2 and TRBJ2-1, with a tentative D call TRBD2 (5 bases). CDR3 nucleotides: TGTGCCAGCAGTGAAGCGGCAGGTGATAGCGAAAGGTCCTACAATGAGCAGTTCTTC. Translated, it gives CASSEAAGDSERSYNEQFF.